This T cell receptor beta chain was documented in a study of blood T cell repertoires in COVID-19. Across the study: From T cells, B-cell-depleted T cells, or PBMCs came the material, which was cDNA or gDNA.

Trimming took 4 bases from V and 1 from J; bases not matched to a gene: 6. Germline lookup yields CDR1 SGHRS and CDR2 YFSETQ. CDR3 length equals 15 residues. How the authors handled the data: Estimation of nucleated cell counts relied on the amplification of reference gene primers. Generated by immunoSEQ multiplex PCR, the TCRdb table keeps only in-frame clones and is missing some. V and J calls and clone size follow that table, whereas D and trimming were derived from the DNA. The sample has tens of thousands of clones, roughly 80% seen once. The sample taken for sequencing was peripheral blood. The chain carries TRBV5-1 and TRBJ2-3; 7 nucleotides match TRBD2. This clonotype was obtained from a human donor with acute or convalescent COVID-19. The donor label of this sample is uncertain. The CDR3 region is CASSGGDGRTDTQYF. The CDR3 DNA reads TGCGCCAGCAGCGGGGGGGACGGACGCACAGATACGCAGTATTTT.